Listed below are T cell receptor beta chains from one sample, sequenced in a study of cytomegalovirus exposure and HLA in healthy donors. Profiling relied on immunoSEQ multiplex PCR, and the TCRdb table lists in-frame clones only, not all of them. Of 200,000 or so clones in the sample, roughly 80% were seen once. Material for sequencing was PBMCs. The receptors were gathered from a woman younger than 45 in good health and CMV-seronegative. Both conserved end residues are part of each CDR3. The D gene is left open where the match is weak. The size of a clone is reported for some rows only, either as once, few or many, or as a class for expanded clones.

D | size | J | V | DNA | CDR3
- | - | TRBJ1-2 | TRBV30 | TGTGCCTGGAGTGTACTTCGGGAGGGGAATGGCTACACCTTC | CAWSVLREGNGYTF
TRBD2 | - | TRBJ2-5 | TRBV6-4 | TGTGCCAGCAGTTCCGAAGCGGGAGCAGAGACCCAGTACTTC | CASSSEAGAETQYF
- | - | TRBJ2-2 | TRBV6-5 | TGTGCCAGCAGAAAAGAGCGGGTATGGTCCGGGGAGCTGTTTTTT | CASRKERVWSGELFF
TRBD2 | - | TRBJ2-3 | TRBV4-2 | TGTGCCAGCAGCCAACTTAGCGGGATGGCTACAGATACGCAGTATTTT | CASSQLSGMATDTQYF
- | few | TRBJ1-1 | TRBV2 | TGTGCCAGCAGTGAAGGGGACTGTGAAGCTTTCTTT | CASSEGDCEAFF
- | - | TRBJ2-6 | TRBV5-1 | TGCGCCAGCAGCTTGACGGCAGGTTCGAGTGGGGCCAACGTCCTGACTTTC | CASSLTAGSSGANVLTF
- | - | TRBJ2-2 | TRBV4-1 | TGCGCCAGCAGCCAAGACCCCGGACCACAGAGGGCCGGGGAGCTGTTTTTT | CASSQDPGPQRAGELFF
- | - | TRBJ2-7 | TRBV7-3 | TGTGCCAGCAGCCCAACCTCCCAGCAGGGGATCTACGAGCAGTACTTC | CASSPTSQQGIYEQYF
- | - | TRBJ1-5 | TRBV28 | TGTGCCAGCAGTTCGTATAGCAATCAGCCCCAGCATTTT | CASSSYSNQPQHF
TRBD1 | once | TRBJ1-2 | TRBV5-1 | TGCGCCAGCAGCTCGGGACAGGGGGCGTCTGGCTACACCTTC | CASSSGQGASGYTF
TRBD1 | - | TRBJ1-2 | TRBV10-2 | TGCGCCAGCAGTAATCGACAGGGTGGCTACACCTTC | CASSNRQGGYTF
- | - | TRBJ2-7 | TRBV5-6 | TGTGCCAGCAGCAGGACTGGAACCTACGAGCAGTACTTC | CASSRTGTYEQYF
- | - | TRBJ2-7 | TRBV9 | TGTGCCAGCAGCGCACCCGCGGTGCTCCTATCCTACGAGCAGTACTTC | CASSAPAVLLSYEQYF
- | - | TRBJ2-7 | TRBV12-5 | TGTGCTAGTGGTTTGAGTGCCGGAAGAGCGCTCCCCTCCTACGAGCAGTACTTC | CASGLSAGRALPSYEQYF